These 3 T cell receptor beta chains share one sample of origin, sequenced in a study of beta chain features in type 1 diabetes. Expressed TCRB transcripts were sequenced because the isolated RNA had all been reverse transcribed beforehand. Profiling relied on immunoSEQ multiplex PCR, and the TCRdb table lists in-frame clones only, not all of them. The sample has about 930,000 clones, roughly a sixth seen once. Sequencing used naive CD4+ T cells from blood. The receptors here all came from a woman between 18 and 29 years old in good health.

This clone was counted between two and nine times. The chain has TRBV6-6 and TRBJ2-1; D unresolved. The length of the CDR3 is 13 residues. The germline gives CDR1 MNHNY, CDR2 SVGAGI (reference sequence). Trimming left V 10 bases short and J 9 bases short, with 19 bases between. The chain's CDR3 is CATNPSRRIEQFF. The CDR3 nucleotides are TGTGCCACCAACCCCAGTCGCAGAATTGAGCAGTTCTTC.

This sequence joins TRBV7-2 and TRBJ1-1; D remains ambiguous. This CDR3 is 12 amino acids long. The germline V gene encodes CDR1 SGHTA and CDR2 FQGNSA. V lost 5 bases and J lost 3, with 7 bases in between. CDR3 protein: CASSRTYTEAFF. CDR3 in DNA: TGTGCCAGCAGCCGGACCTACACTGAAGCTTTCTTT.

The chain is built from TRBV27 and TRBJ2-5; 9 bases line up with TRBD1. Trimming took 3 bases from V and 4 from J; bases not matched to a gene: 3. The CDR3 extends over 14 amino acids. Germline V lookup: CDR1 MNHEY, CDR2 SMNVEV (reference sequence). CDR3: CASSLGTGRETQYF. The DNA of the CDR3 is TGTGCCAGCAGTTTGGGGACAGGGCGAGAGACCCAGTACTTC.